Below, one T cell receptor beta chain is given with its context. The antigen remains unidentified. Naive CD8+ T cells showed CD45RO-CCR7+CD27+CD95-. UMI-labeled TRB cDNA libraries were prepared by 5' RACE. Following a re-call of the 5' RACE reads, TCRdb has one entry per CDR3 protein and lacks DNA. Recorded for this sample: approximately 130,000 distinct CDR3 sequences. CDR1 and CDR2 from the germline V gene are SGDLS and YYNGEE. There are 16 residues in the CDR3. The source of the sample is a study of CXCR3-negative and CXCR3-positive naive CD8 T cells. Whole-study findings and limits: Because surface CD5 did not distinguish the naive subsets, TCR strength was inferred from TRB CDR3 properties. With CXCR3 expression partially decreased after cryopreservation, most assays relied on fresh PBMCs. Hydrophobicity was higher for TRB CDR3s found in CXCR3-positive naive cells than in CXCR3-negative naive cells. Diversity ran similarly high across both naive subsets but far lower in memory CD8+ cells.

The sequencing input was naive CXCR3+ CD8+ T cells from blood. The subset was: CD45RO-CCR7+CD27+CD95- naive CD8+ T cells expressing CXCR3 (TNR3+). This chain connects TRBV9 to TRBJ2-7; no DNA is available, so the TRBD2 call from TCRdb remains unchecked. This receptor was identified in a human donor in good health. Some clones in this sample may be carry-over from other donors' samples. The CDR3 is CASSPSFLGEVREQYF.